Here is one T cell receptor beta chain with its context. As yet, its antigen is unknown. The CDR3 totals 14 residues. CDR1 SGHRS and CDR2 YFSETQ come from the germline V gene. V was clipped by 0 bases and J by 2 bases, with 6 bases between them. The data were produced by immunoSEQ multiplex PCR, yet TCRdb's version contains in-frame clones alone and is incomplete. The sample lists approximately 200,000 clones, about nine tenths occurring once. The data were obtained in a study of T cell responses to AZD1222 COVID-19 vaccine. Study outcomes and limitations: Per reports, nearly half of all spike-specific TCRs target regions that are unmutated in variants.

Sample: peripheral blood, taken 28 days after the second AZD1222 dose. The sequence derives from an adult who received the AZD1222 COVID-19 vaccine. The genes are TRBV5-1 and TRBJ1-3, with D unresolved. The CDR3 region is CASSLGGPGNTIYF. In DNA, the CDR3 is TGCGCCAGCAGCTTGGGAGGGCCTGGAAACACCATATATTTT.